This T cell receptor beta chain was observed in a study of blood T cell repertoires in COVID-19 (dated by TCRdb to 2019 to 2021). For context, the study as a whole: Samples from collaborators originated in the United States, Italy and Spain and spanned both the acute and convalescent phases of COVID-19. The material from the prospective study consisted of cDNA or gDNA derived from T cells, B-cell-depleted T cells, or PBMCs. Subjects who had been exposed to COVID-19, were actively infected with it, or had recovered from it provided the deeply sampled blood TCRbeta repertoires that made up the dataset. The repertoires were released in a freely available public database meant as a resource for research on the immune response to SARS-CoV-2. The samples were drawn from the first 160 participants of the ongoing ImmuneRACE study and from over a thousand subjects provided by 6 global collaborators. Nearly every sample came with metadata listing a de-identified subject ID, COVID-19 status, age in years and sex. Where available, HLA class I and class II types were obtained from metadata supplied by the sample provider rather than from assay-based typing.

Overall results and qualifications from the work: How much clinical and demographic metadata was included differed by source and by participant, and the metadata was provided uncurated.

The immunoSEQ Assay, a bias-controlled multiplex PCR, was used to amplify TCRbeta CDR3 regions from genomic DNA. Per the source publication's procedure: The number of nucleated cells in each sample was estimated by amplification of reference gene primers within the assay. Sequence reads were collapsed and filtered to measure the absolute abundance of every unique TCRbeta CDR3 rearrangement. For each sample, productive Simpson clonality was calculated as the square root of Simpson's diversity index across productive rearrangements. TCRdb stores this immuneACCESS table with in-frame sequences only. Part of the clones is absent; in the studies checked, under half of the shortfall reflects unresolved V genes, and no reason is known for the rest. For V, J and clone size, that table is used; D and trimming come from the DNA. The sample table shows 66,000 or so clones, and about 86% are seen once. The ten largest make up roughly 6.9% of the sample.

CDR1 and CDR2 (SGHNT, YENEEA) derive from the germline V gene. Counted from cysteine to phenylalanine, this CDR3 has 14 amino acids. The kept DNA is CDR3 alone, 42 bases in frame from the first base. V is shortened by 5 bases, J by 1 base, and the region joining them spans 9 bases. The collaborating institutions used their own protocols to collect whole blood in K2EDTA tubes. Collaborator samples were shipped for TCRbeta analysis as frozen whole blood, isolated PBMCs, or DNA extracted from either sample type. Details on this clone: The target of this receptor is not known. Per-nucleotide qualities are absent, and no much larger clonotype sits a single base away.

This receptor chain uses TRBV11-3 and TRBJ2-1; a tentative D match to TRBD2 spans 6 bases. The sequence was obtained from a man aged 45 to 65 with active COVID-19. Material: peripheral blood. The CDR3 region reads CASSPGLSYNEQFF. The sequenced DNA: TGTGCCAGCAGCCCGGGACTTTCCTACAATGAGCAGTTCTTC.